This T cell receptor (beta chain) was profiled in a study of T cell responses to AZD1222 COVID-19 vaccine. Whole-study results and caveats: It was only a handful of AZD1222 recipients who were seropositive at baseline. The reported proportion of spike-specific TCRs targeting unmutated variant regions was nearly half. There were vaccine-associated CD4 TCRs across spike, dominant at 160-218 and 743-854.

Germline CDR1 is SNHLY and CDR2 is FYNNEI. The CDR3 runs to 13 residues. The V end was cut by 9 bases, the J end by 1 base, with 12 bases between. The table came from immunoSEQ multiplex PCR; TCRdb's copy has only in-frame clones and leaves some out. The table records roughly 87,000 clones, about nine tenths of them present only once. As concerns this clone: Antigen specificity is unknown.

The origin of this receptor is an adult who received the AZD1222 COVID-19 vaccine. This chain connects TRBV2 to TRBJ2-5; D might be TRBD2 (7 bases). This material consisted of peripheral blood, taken 28 days after the second AZD1222 dose. In DNA, the CDR3 is TGTGCCAGTATCCGGGGGGCCCAAGAGACCCAGTACTTC. Translation: CASIRGAQETQYF.